This T cell receptor beta chain was sequenced for a study of OX40 agonist ivuxolimab in advanced cancers. Study background: The eligibility criteria allowed prior anti-PD-1, anti-PD-L1 or anti-CTLA-4 therapy, and under 50% had some. Study-level findings and limits: There was clonal expansion of CD4+ and CD8+ blood T cells by week 6 at 0.1 to 3.0 mg/kg. Low clonal expansion, among the lowest seen, marked partial responders at 0.1-3.0 mg/kg. Antigen specificity of clonally expanded peripheral T cells was not established.

The germline V and J ends were trimmed by 0 bases and 3 bases, with 10 bases remaining between them. Germline loops: CDR1 SGHNT, CDR2 YYREEE (reference sequence). CDR3 length: 14 residues. Clones were sequenced by immunoSEQ multiplex PCR, and TCRdb holds only the in-frame ones, with some missing. The repertoire holds 50,000 to 65,000 clones, with 80% to 95% as singletons. This clone has only one observation. Its antigen is still unknown. The TCR originated in an adult with an advanced solid tumor such as melanoma, head and neck, liver or kidney cancer. The chain combines TRBV5-4 with TRBJ2-7; possibly TRBD1 for D (5 bases). Sequences were derived from CD4+ or CD8+ T cells sorted from blood, sampled in a trial of the OX40 agonist ivuxolimab. The CDR3 DNA reads TGTGCCAGCAGCTTGGAAACAGGAAACTACGAGCAGTACTTC. It is translated as CASSLETGNYEQYF.